Listed below are T cell receptor beta chains from one sample, sequenced in a study of vaccination and CD4 T cells after COVID-19. Via MiXCR, TCRdb re-called the PCR reads, giving one row per CDR3 protein. The data contain approximately 10,000 distinct CDR3 sequences, more than 70% of them singletons. No antigens are known for them. The source material was CD4+ T cells from blood, cultured in vitro. Every receptor here comes from a human donor who had recovered from COVID-19. Both conserved end residues are part of each CDR3. D genes are given only for firm matches. Only part of the rows carry a size: once, few, many, or a class if the clone is expanded.

V	size	J	D	DNA	CDR3
TRBV28	-	TRBJ2-2	-	TGTGCCAGCAGTTTAGTCGGGACTCCGACTAGCACCGGGGAGCTGTTTTTT	CASSLVGTPTSTGELFF
TRBV2	few	TRBJ2-3	-	TGTGCCAGCAGTGGACCAGAATACCGGGGCACAGATACGCAGTATTTT	CASSGPEYRGTDTQYF
TRBV7-2	-	TRBJ1-6	-	TGTGCCAGCAGCTTAGCCCAAAATTCACCCCTCCACTTT	CASSLAQNSPLHF
TRBV4-1	-	TRBJ2-7	-	TGCGCCAGCAGCCAAGATGGGACCAGACCACGAACCTACGAGCAGTACTTC	CASSQDGTRPRTYEQYF
TRBV25-1	-	TRBJ2-2	TRBD2	TGTGCCAGCAGTGAATGGGGGGGTAGCACCGGGGAGCTGTTTTTT	CASSEWGGSTGELFF
TRBV16	-	TRBJ1-2	-	TGTGCCAGCAGCCAATCCGGGACGGGATCCGGCTACACCTTC	CASSQSGTGSGYTF
TRBV27	-	TRBJ2-3	TRBD2	TGTGCCAGCAGTTTGCAGGCGGGAGGGGGAAGCACAGATACGCAGTATTTT	CASSLQAGGGSTDTQYF
TRBV10-2	-	TRBJ1-1	-	TGCGCCAGCACCTTTATAGGACTCCCTGGGGGCACTGAAGCTTTCTTT	CASTFIGLPGGTEAFF
TRBV7-2	-	TRBJ2-7	-	TGTGCCAGCAGCTTAGCTTCCAGGGGAGTTGGCGAGCAGTACTTC	CASSLASRGVGEQYF
TRBV6-1	-	TRBJ2-7	TRBD1	TGTGCCAGCAGCCGGGGACAGGGGGGGTACGAGCAGTACTTC	CASSRGQGGYEQYF
TRBV28	-	TRBJ2-3	TRBD2	TGTGCCAGCAGTTTAACTAGCGGGAGTCAGTATACGCAGTATTTT	CASSLTSGSQYTQYF
TRBV7-2	-	TRBJ2-4	TRBD2	TGTGCCAGCAGCTTAGCGTTCGGGACTAGCGGGGTGCGGAACATTCAGTACTTC	CASSLAFGTSGVRNIQYF
TRBV6-1	-	TRBJ1-5	TRBD1	TGTGCCAGCAGTGAGACAGGGGGCAATCAGCCCCAGCATTTT	CASSETGGNQPQHF
TRBV25-1	-	TRBJ1-2	-	TGTGCCAGCAGTGATTCCATTGAGACAGGCTATGGCTACACCTTC	CASSDSIETGYGYTF
TRBV6-4	-	TRBJ1-6	-	TGTGCCAGCAGTGAAGCGAGAGGGTCACCCCTCCACTTT	CASSEARGSPLHF
TRBV7-9	-	TRBJ2-1	-	TGTGCCAGCAGCTTATTCCCCGCTCAGTTCTTC	CASSLFPAQFF
TRBV12-3/TRBV12-4	-	TRBJ1-5	-	TGTGCCAGCAGTTTTGGCAGGTGGAACCAGCCCCAGCATTTT	CASSFGRWNQPQHF
TRBV7-6	-	TRBJ2-2	TRBD2	TGTGCCAGCAGCCCCGGTTTGGGGGGGATAAACACCGGGGAGCTGTTTTTT	CASSPGLGGINTGELFF
TRBV20-1	few	TRBJ2-1	TRBD2	TGCAGTGCTGGATTAGCGGGGCGTTACAATGAGCAGTTCTTC	CSAGLAGRYNEQFF
TRBV2	once	TRBJ1-2	-	TGTGCCAGCAGTGAAAAGGCACGCCCCTATGGCTACACCTTC	CASSEKARPYGYTF
TRBV7-9	-	TRBJ2-7	-	TGTGCCAGCAGCCCACTCGGCAGGTCAAACGAGCAGTACTTC	CASSPLGRSNEQYF
TRBV2	-	TRBJ2-7	-	TGTGCCAGCACCCTGGGAGGGACAGTCTACGAGCAGTACTTC	CASTLGGTVYEQYF
TRBV19	once	TRBJ1-2	-	TGTGCCAGTAGTATCGGGTTTAACTATGGCTACACCTTC	CASSIGFNYGYTF
TRBV19	-	TRBJ1-1	TRBD1	TGTGCCAGTAGTGCCAGGGGGACTGAAGCTTTCTTT	CASSARGTEAFF
TRBV2	-	TRBJ1-1	-	TGTGCCAGCAGGGATACCCTCTCGGGAAACATCAACACTGAAGCTTTCTTT	CASRDTLSGNINTEAFF
TRBV21-1	once	TRBJ1-1	-	TGTGCCAGCAGCAAAGGAGGAGACAGGGGTTTGAACACTGAAGCTTTCTTT	CASSKGGDRGLNTEAFF
TRBV7-8	-	TRBJ2-1	-	TGTGCCAGCAGCCCAGGGTTCGGGTCCTACAATGAGCAGTTCTTC	CASSPGFGSYNEQFF
TRBV20-1	-	TRBJ2-3	TRBD2	TGCAGTGCTAGCGGGGGGGCCAAAGATACGCAGTATTTT	CSASGGAKDTQYF
TRBV5-4	-	TRBJ2-7	TRBD2	TGTGCCAGCAGCTCCGGACTAGCGGGGGCCTCCAGTAACTACGAGCAGTACTTC	CASSSGLAGASSNYEQYF
TRBV30	-	TRBJ2-2	-	TGTGCCTGGAGTGTACAGGAGGGCGGGGAGCTGTTTTTT	CAWSVQEGGELFF
TRBV5-1	-	TRBJ2-5	-	TGCGCCAGCAGCCCGGGATATACGGAGACCCAGTACTTC	CASSPGYTETQYF
TRBV24-1	-	TRBJ2-7	-	TGTGCCACCAGTGACCTCTACGAGCAGTACTTC	CATSDLYEQYF
TRBV5-1	-	TRBJ1-1	-	TGCGCCAGCAGCACTGGGGAGCCCGAGGCCGCTTTCTTT	CASSTGEPEAAFF
TRBV6-1	-	TRBJ1-1	-	TGTGCCAGCAGGTCTGAAGCTTTCTTT	CASRSEAFF
TRBV29-1	-	TRBJ1-1	-	TGCAGCGTGCCGCTTGAGTCTGGCACTGAAGCCTTCTTT	CSVPLESGTEAFF
TRBV20-1	-	TRBJ2-4	-	TGCAGTGCTAGAGGGGGGGGCGCCCGGGGAACCAAAAACATTCAGTACTTC	CSARGGGARGTKNIQYF
TRBV6-2/TRBV6-3	-	TRBJ2-3	-	TGTGCCAGCAGCTACCGCCGACACACAGATACGCAGTATTTT	CASSYRRHTDTQYF
TRBV7-9	once	TRBJ1-5	TRBD1	TGTGCCAGCAGCTCCCCGACAGGGAGCCAGCCCCAGCATTTT	CASSSPTGSQPQHF
TRBV7-2	-	TRBJ1-1	TRBD1	TGTGCCAGCAGCTCCCAGGGGGGGGCGAGGGACACTGAAGCTTTCTTT	CASSSQGGARDTEAFF
TRBV12-3/TRBV12-4	-	TRBJ1-6	-	TGTGCCAGCAGTTTCACGGCTTATAATTCACCCCTCCACTTT	CASSFTAYNSPLHF
TRBV12-3/TRBV12-4	once	TRBJ2-7	-	TGTGCCAGCAGTCTTCCCGGGACTTCCTACGAGCAGTACTTC	CASSLPGTSYEQYF
TRBV30	-	TRBJ2-2	TRBD1	TGTGCCAGACAGGGGGCCGGGGAGCTGTTTTTT	CARQGAGELFF
TRBV24-1	once	TRBJ2-3	-	TGTGCCACCAGTGACCCTCGGGACTCTAGCACAGATACGCAGTATTTT	CATSDPRDSSTDTQYF
TRBV4-1	-	TRBJ2-1	-	TGCGCCAGCAGCCGTCCGGGGATGTCCTCCTACAATGAGCAGTTCTTC	CASSRPGMSSYNEQFF
TRBV7-6	-	TRBJ2-7	TRBD2	TGTGCCAGCAGCTTAGAGCGGGGGGGCGAGCAGTACTTC	CASSLERGGEQYF
TRBV20-1	-	TRBJ1-5	-	TGCAGTGCTGGGTGGGGAGGGAGGGGAAGCAATCAGCCCCAGCATTTT	CSAGWGGRGSNQPQHF
TRBV14	-	TRBJ1-2	-	TGTGCCAGCAGCCAAGCCCCCGGAAAGGGGGAGCTCTATGGCTACACCTTC	CASSQAPGKGELYGYTF
TRBV30	medium-sized	TRBJ1-2	TRBD1	TGTGCCTGGAATAGTAGGGGGCATGGCTACACCTTC	CAWNSRGHGYTF
TRBV25-1	medium-sized	TRBJ2-3	-	TGTGCCAGCAGTCGGGCAGGGGAATACCGCACAGATACGCAGTATTTT	CASSRAGEYRTDTQYF
TRBV20-1	few	TRBJ2-1	-	TGCAGTGCTAGAGAGCCCCTGGTGGAAGAGCAGTTCTTC	CSAREPLVEEQFF
TRBV27	large	TRBJ2-2	TRBD2	TGTGCCAGCAGTCCTAGCGGGATTAACACCGGGGAGCTGTTTTTT	CASSPSGINTGELFF
TRBV27	-	TRBJ2-3	-	TGTGCCACTTTACCACTCCCGGGGGGCCTATACAGAAGCACAGATACGCAGTATTTT	CATLPLPGGLYRSTDTQYF
TRBV27	once	TRBJ1-3	-	TGTGCCAGCAGTTCGCAAATCCCTGGATCTGGAAACACCATATATTTT	CASSSQIPGSGNTIYF
TRBV28	-	TRBJ1-5	-	TGTGCCACCTCACCCCTTACATGGACGGATAATCAGCCCCAGCATTTT	CATSPLTWTDNQPQHF
TRBV7-9	-	TRBJ2-3	TRBD1	TGTGCCAGCAGCTCCCGACAGGGTGGAGCAGATACGCAGTATTTT	CASSSRQGGADTQYF